The rows below give T cell receptor beta chains drawn from one sample of a study of cytomegalovirus exposure and HLA in healthy donors. TCRdb keeps only in-frame clones here, not all; method: immunoSEQ multiplex PCR. The sample has about 72,000 clones, approximately 82% seen once. The source material was PBMCs. These receptors came from a man aged 18-30 years in good health and CMV-seronegative. Each CDR3 is given with its conserved first and last residue. A D gene is named only where the DNA matches it firmly. Part of the rows lack a size; the others show once, few, many or a class for expanded clones.

NA NA TRBJ1-2 TRBV11-2 CASSLDRNYGYTF TGTGCCAGCAGCCTGGACAGAAACTATGGCTACACCTTC
NA NA TRBJ2-2 TRBV18 CASSPGRLNTGELFF TGTGCCAGCTCACCAGGCAGATTGAACACCGGGGAGCTGTTTTTT
TRBD2 NA TRBJ2-7 TRBV19 CASSNGLAGVLYEQYF TGTGCCAGTAGTAACGGACTAGCGGGAGTTCTGTACGAGCAGTACTTC
TRBD1 NA TRBJ2-7 TRBV9 CASSVGQGPEQYF TGTGCCAGCAGCGTAGGACAGGGGCCCGAGCAGTACTTC
NA NA TRBJ2-5 TRBV5-4 CASSLVAYQETQYF TGTGCCAGCAGCTTGGTAGCTTACCAAGAGACCCAGTACTTC
TRBD2 few TRBJ2-5 TRBV30 CAWSVLLGLAGRETQYF TGTGCCTGGAGTGTACTTCTAGGACTAGCGGGCCGGGAGACCCAGTACTTC
NA NA TRBJ2-3 TRBV28 CAAGGDITDTQYF TGTGCCGCTGGCGGGGATATCACAGATACGCAGTATTTT
NA NA TRBJ2-5 TRBV7-2 CASSRDSQRVETQYF TGTGCCAGCAGTCGGGACTCCCAACGGGTGGAGACCCAGTACTTC
TRBD1 NA TRBJ2-7 TRBV30 CAWRGPGQGVEQYF TGTGCCTGGAGGGGACCGGGACAGGGCGTCGAGCAGTACTTC
TRBD1 NA TRBJ1-2 TRBV28 CASSLQGQGPQSFYGYTF TGTGCCAGCAGTTTACAAGGACAGGGCCCCCAATCCTTCTATGGCTACACCTTC
NA NA TRBJ1-2 TRBV29-1 CSVDSGNYGYTF TGCAGCGTCGACAGCGGGAACTATGGCTACACCTTC
TRBD2 NA TRBJ2-7 TRBV25-1 CASRSGTSGGRTYEQYF TGTGCCAGCAGGAGCGGGACTAGCGGGGGGAGAACCTACGAGCAGTACTTC
NA few TRBJ1-2 TRBV4-1 CASSQEQGRTAGYTF TGCGCCAGCAGCCAAGAACAGGGTCGGACGGCTGGCTACACCTTC
NA NA TRBJ2-1 TRBV25-1 CASSAGHVNEQFF TGTGCCAGCTCCGCGGGCCATGTCAATGAGCAGTTCTTC
NA few TRBJ2-1 TRBV30 CAWSLSSYNEQFF TGTGCCTGGAGTTTATCCAGTTACAATGAGCAGTTCTTC
NA NA TRBJ2-7 TRBV28 CASSPPGSAYEQYF TGTGCCAGCAGTCCGCCCGGGTCGGCCTACGAGCAGTACTTC
NA NA TRBJ1-6 TRBV28 CASPDGRVSSPLHF TGTGCCAGCCCGGATGGCAGGGTAAGTTCACCCCTCCACTTT
TRBD2 NA TRBJ2-1 TRBV5-4 CASSSPGLAGQNEQFF TGTGCCAGCAGCTCTCCGGGACTAGCGGGGCAGAATGAGCAGTTCTTC
TRBD1 NA TRBJ1-1 TRBV5-6 CADKTGTEAFF TGTGCCGATAAGACAGGGACTGAAGCTTTCTTT
TRBD2 NA TRBJ2-3 TRBV5-1 CAISLVSGLAGGKDTQYF TGCGCCATCAGCTTGGTATCCGGACTAGCGGGGGGGAAAGATACGCAGTATTTT
TRBD2 NA TRBJ2-1 TRBV6-1 CASSVRLAGLSYNEQFF TGTGCCAGCAGTGTTCGACTAGCGGGCCTCTCCTACAATGAGCAGTTCTTC
NA few TRBJ2-1 TRBV7-2 CASSRGADEQFF TGTGCCAGCAGTCGGGGGGCGGATGAGCAGTTCTTC
NA NA TRBJ2-2 TRBV5-1 CASSLGTLNTGELFF TGCGCCAGCAGCTTAGGGACACTGAACACCGGGGAGCTGTTTTTT
TRBD2 NA TRBJ2-1 TRBV5-4 CASSQGLAGAGDNEQFF TGTGCCAGCAGCCAGGGACTAGCGGGAGCCGGGGACAATGAGCAGTTCTTC
NA NA TRBJ2-3 TRBV5-5 CASSFSRGTDTQYF TGTGCCAGCAGCTTCTCTCGGGGGACAGATACGCAGTATTTT
NA NA TRBJ1-4 TRBV5-8 CASSLPDYNEKLFF TGTGCCAGCAGCTTGCCAGACTATAATGAAAAACTGTTTTTT